This T cell receptor beta chain was recorded in a study of blood T cells in healthy people across ages. V was shortened by 3 bases and J by 6 bases, with 10 bases between the two germline ends. Germline assignment: CDR1 SGDLS and CDR2 YYNGEE. CDR3 size: 13 residues. Individuals who donated were healthy Caucasians from Russia aged roughly 6 to 100. A second PCR of about 7 to 11 cycles used a sample-barcoded 5' primer and a J-beta primer mix. Tags on each cDNA molecule came from a template-switch adaptor with 12 random nucleotides. No fewer than 3 million CDR3-containing paired-end reads came from each sample. TCRdb re-called the 5' RACE reads through MiXCR, storing one row per CDR3 protein. The profile shows 700,000 to 950,000 distinct CDR3 sequences, 55% to 75% of them singletons.

This chain connects TRBV9 to TRBJ2-1, with D tentatively TRBD1 or TRBD2 (5 bases each). This clonotype was obtained from a man in his thirties or forties in good health. Specimen: blood. As DNA, the CDR3 is TGTGCCAGCAGCGGAGAGGGACCCAATGAGCAGTTCTTC. Protein product: CASSGEGPNEQFF.